This T cell receptor (beta chain) was observed in a study of glioma-infiltrating T cells after dendritic cell vaccination. Whole-study context: The vaccine used monocyte-derived dendritic cells pulsed overnight with autologous tumor lysate. Patients received three intradermal dendritic cell vaccine injections at biweekly intervals.

Time point described: after dendritic cell vaccination, including at tumor progression/relapse. Before vaccination, two weeks after the third vaccination, and at progression, PBMC were collected. The protocol was immunoSEQ multiplex PCR, while the TCRdb copy is restricted to in-frame clones and leaves out a portion. This table holds over 55,000 clones, about 80% found once. CDR1 and CDR2 from the germline V gene are PRHDT and FYEKMQ (reference sequence). V lost 4 bases to trimming and J lost 7 bases, with 16 bases between them. This CDR3 is built from 14 residues. The sequence was obtained from a human donor with glioblastoma. This rearrangement joins TRBV13 to TRBJ2-5; D might be TRBD1 (6 bases). The sequencing here drew on blood, taken after dendritic cell vaccination. The CDR3 DNA reads TGTGCCAGCAGCTCAGGGGCAATAGAGGGGACCCAGTACTTC. This gives the protein CASSSGAIEGTQYF.